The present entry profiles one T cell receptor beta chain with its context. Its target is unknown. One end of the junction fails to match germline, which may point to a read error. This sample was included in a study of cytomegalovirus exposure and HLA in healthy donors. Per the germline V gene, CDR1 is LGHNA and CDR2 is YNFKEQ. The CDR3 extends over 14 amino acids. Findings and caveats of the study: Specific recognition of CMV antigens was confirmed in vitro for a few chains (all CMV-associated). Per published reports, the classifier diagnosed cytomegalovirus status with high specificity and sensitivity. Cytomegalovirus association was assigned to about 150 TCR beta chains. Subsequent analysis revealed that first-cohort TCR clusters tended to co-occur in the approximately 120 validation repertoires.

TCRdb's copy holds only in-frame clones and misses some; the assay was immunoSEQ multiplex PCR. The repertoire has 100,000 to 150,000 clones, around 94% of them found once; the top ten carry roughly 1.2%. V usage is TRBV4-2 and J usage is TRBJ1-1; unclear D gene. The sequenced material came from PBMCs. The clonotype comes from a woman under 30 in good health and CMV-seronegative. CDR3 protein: CASSQVIRNSEAFF. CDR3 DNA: TGTGCCAGCAGCCAAGTTATCCGGAACAGTGAAGCTTTCTTT.